The 17 T cell receptor beta chains reported below all come from one sample, sequenced in a study of cytomegalovirus exposure and HLA in healthy donors. Researchers ran the PCR with 60 Vbeta and 13 Jbeta primers. TCRdb keeps only in-frame clones here, not all; method: immunoSEQ multiplex PCR. This sample has tens of thousands of clones, with roughly four fifths found just once. The sequenced sample consisted of PBMCs. The source of these receptors is a man aged 40-49 years in good health and CMV-seronegative.

The V call is TRBV7-6, the J call TRBJ2-7; a weak D match, TRBD2 (5 bases). CDR1 is SGHVS and CDR2 is FNYEAQ in the germline V gene. CDR3 size: 16 residues. Trimming cost V 5 bases and J 1 base, with 18 bases left between them. CDR3 bases: TGTGCCAGCAGCCCGAGGGCGGCTCCGGGATCCTACGAGCAGTACTTC. Its protein is CASSPRAAPGSYEQYF.

This clone has just one count. V gene TRBV4-2 combines with J gene TRBJ2-7; D gene uncertain. The CDR3 consists of 13 residues. Per germline, CDR1 LGHNA and CDR2 YNFKEQ. Trimming removed 1 base from V and 4 bases from J, with 8 bases in between. In DNA form, the CDR3 reads TGTGCCAGCAGCCAAGGCGGATTATACGAGCAGTACTTC. Protein: CASSQGGLYEQYF.

J is TRBJ2-7 and V is TRBV19, with 9 bases lining up with TRBD2. CDR1 and CDR2 from the germline V gene are LNHDA and SQIVND (reference sequence). The V gene end was trimmed by 7 bases and the J gene end by 0 bases; junction bases not matched to a gene: 4. There are 14 residues in the CDR3. The DNA for the CDR3 is TGTGCCAGTACGAGCGGGAGGAGCTCCTACGAGCAGTACTTC. Translation: CASTSGRSSYEQYF.

This chain links TRBV7-6 with TRBJ1-2; D call uncertain. CDR3 length equals 15 residues. V was trimmed by 0 bases and J by 2 bases, leaving 10 bases between them. CDR1 is SGHVS, CDR2 FNYEAQ, per germline. In nucleotides, the CDR3 is TGTGCCAGCAGCTTAGCGGGCACGGCCAACTATGGCTACACCTTC. The encoded protein is CASSLAGTANYGYTF. The entire variable domain, with the rest obtained from reference TRBV7-6 and TRBJ1-2, is as follows: GAGVSQSPRYKVTKRGQDVALRCDPISGHVSLYWYRQALGQGPEFLTYFNYEAQQDKSGLPNDRFSAERPEGSISTLTIQRTEQRDSAMYRCASSLAGTANYGYTFGSGTRLTVV.

In this sample, this clone turned up once. The chain combines TRBV7-3 with TRBJ2-4; a weak D match, TRBD2 (6 bases). The CDR3 spans 15 residues. V lost 4 bases and J 9 bases, leaving 19 bases between the germline ends. Per germline, CDR1 SGHTA and CDR2 FQGTGA. The CDR3 region has the DNA TGTGCCAGCAGCTCATCCGAGCGGACCGGGGGCATTCAGTACTTC. Its translation: CASSSSERTGGIQYF.

The chain is built from TRBV30 and TRBJ2-7; a possible D gene is TRBD1 (5 bases). CDR1 is GTSNPN and CDR2 is SVGIG in the germline V gene (reference sequence). V lost 4 bases and J 6 bases, leaving 16 bases between the germline ends. The CDR3 length is 13 residues. CDR3 nucleotides: TGTGCCTGGATGGGTCCAGGAAGGGGCGAGCAGTACTTC. Its protein is CAWMGPGRGEQYF.

The gene calls are TRBV6-6 and TRBJ2-1; a weak D match, TRBD2 (5 bases). CDR1 MNHNY and CDR2 SVGAGI come from the germline V gene (reference sequence). V was clipped by 0 bases and J by 5 bases, with 8 bases between them. The CDR3 totals 14 residues. In nucleotides, the CDR3 is TGTGCCAGCAGTTACTCGTCCGGGAACAATGAGCAGTTCTTC. Its protein is CASSYSSGNNEQFF.

This clone showed up just a few times. Sequence at one end of the junction differs from germline and may be a read error. J is TRBJ2-7 and V is TRBV6-5; 7 nucleotides align to TRBD1. The germline V gene has CDR1 MNHEY and CDR2 SVGAGI. The CDR3 has 11 residues. The CDR3 sequence: CASSSRQGQHF. CDR3 DNA: TGTGCCAGCAGCTCCCGACAGGGCCAGCACTTC.

This clone has more than one count but fewer than ten. V usage is TRBV4-1 and J usage is TRBJ1-4; TRBD1 agrees at 8 bases. The germline V gene has CDR1 MGHRA and CDR2 YSYEKL. The CDR3 length is 15 residues. The junction had 8 bases not matched to a gene; V was cut back by 6 bases and J by 5 bases. CDR3 amino acids: CASSEGQGNNEKLFF. The CDR3 DNA reads as TGCGCCAGCAGTGAAGGACAGGGCAACAATGAAAAACTGTTTTTT.

The CDR3 DNA sequence: TGTGCCAGCAGCCTCTCCGACAGGGTTTTCGAGCAGTACTTC. Residues: CASSLSDRVFEQYF. V is TRBV9 and J is TRBJ2-5, with 7 bases fitting TRBD1. The J call is doubtful: the DNA matches TRBJ2-7 better. Germline V CDR1 and CDR2: SGDLS, YYNGEE. The CDR3 runs to 14 residues.

The rearrangement uses TRBV5-1 and TRBJ2-1, with TRBD1 matching 7 bases. The CDR3 is made up of 13 amino acids. V trimming: 2 bases; J trimming: 6 bases; junction bases outside the gene matches: 2. The germline gives CDR1 SGHRS, CDR2 YFSETQ. CDR3 region: CASSLQGLNEQFF. The CDR3 DNA reads TGCGCCAGCAGCTTACAGGGGCTCAATGAGCAGTTCTTC.

The chain employs TRBV5-4 and TRBJ2-7, with D possibly being TRBD1 (5 bases). The V gene's germline CDR1 is SGHNT and CDR2 YYREEE (reference sequence). The CDR3 loop spans 14 amino acids. Trimming cost V 5 bases and J 6 bases, with 18 bases left between them. CDR3 DNA: TGTGCCAGCAGTCAAGGACGACAGACGAGCGAGCAGTACTTC. Translated: CASSQGRQTSEQYF.

This chain uses TRBV18 with TRBJ1-1; 8 bases are shared with TRBD1. The length of the CDR3 is 14 residues. The germline gives CDR1 KGHSH, CDR2 LQKENI. V was pared by 3 bases and J by 1 base, with 1 base of the junction left unmatched. CDR3 amino acids: CASSPDRGNTEAFF. The CDR3 DNA follows: TGTGCCAGCTCACCCGACAGGGGGAACACTGAAGCTTTCTTT.

The chain employs TRBV30 and TRBJ2-7; 10 bases are a match to TRBD1. From germline, CDR1 is GTSNPN and CDR2 SVGIG (reference sequence). CDR3 length: 17 residues. Trimming cost V 3 bases and J 1 base; bases outside gene matches: 12. In DNA form, the CDR3 reads TGTGCCTGGAGGGGGCTCGACAGGGGGCGCGGTTCCTACGAGCAGTACTTC. Amino acids: CAWRGLDRGRGSYEQYF.

V usage is TRBV15 and J usage is TRBJ2-5, with D tentatively TRBD2 (5 bases). Germline values: CDR1 LNHNV, CDR2 YYDKDF (reference sequence). V lost 1 base to trimming and J lost 4 bases, with 10 bases between them. The CDR3 covers 14 residues. The CDR3 sequence: CATSRAGRGETQYF. The CDR3 DNA is TGTGCCACCAGCAGAGCGGGAAGAGGAGAGACCCAGTACTTC. Together with reference TRBV15 and TRBJ2-5, the CDR3 gives the full variable domain: DAMVIQNPRYQVTQFGKPVTLSCSQTLNHNVMYWYQQKSSQAPKLLFHYYDKDFNNEADTPDNFQSRRPNTSFCFLDIRSPGLGDTAMYLCATSRAGRGETQYFGPGTRLLVL.

The chain employs TRBV7-3 and TRBJ2-3, with 11 bases that match TRBD2. Germline CDR1 SGHTA, CDR2 FQGTGA. The CDR3 extends over 16 amino acids. After removal of 4 bases from V and 6 bases from J, the junction contained 9 bases not matched to a gene. CDR3 nucleotides: TGTGCCAGCAGCTCAGGACTAGCGGGCCCTGGGGATACGCAGTATTTT. Translated: CASSSGLAGPGDTQYF.

A word on this clone: At one end the junction does not follow the germline gene, possibly because of a read error. This rearrangement joins TRBV13 to TRBJ2-7; weak D call: TRBD1 (6 bases). Germline assignment: CDR1 PRHDT and CDR2 FYEKMQ (reference sequence). CDR3 length: 13 residues. Here the CDR3 reads CASSNTGTRFPAF. CDR3 coding DNA: TGTGCCAGCAGCAACACCGGGACAAGGTTCCCAGCCTTC.